Following are 17 T cell receptor beta chains from one sample sequenced in a study of T cell repertoires in cytomegalovirus infection. TCRdb reprocessed the reads via MiXCR and lists one record per CDR3 protein. The table lists roughly 100,000 distinct CDR3 sequences, approximately 17% of them singletons, with over 8% in the top ten. Sequencing was carried out using PBMCs. The receptors were gathered from a human donor in good health (CMV status not recorded). Some clones in this sample may be carry-over from other donors' samples.

J is TRBJ1-1 and V is TRBV20-1, with D possibly being TRBD1 (6 bases). In germline, CDR1 is DFQATT, CDR2 SNEGSKA (reference sequence). V lost 2 bases and J 4 bases, leaving 14 bases between the germline ends. This CDR3 has 14 amino acids. CDR3 sequence: CSARTIRGGTEAFF. The DNA of the CDR3 is TGCAGTGCTAGAACGATAAGGGGGGGCACTGAAGCTTTCTTT.

The rearrangement uses TRBV7-2 and TRBJ2-1; no clear D gene. Trimming took off 4 bases at V and 10 bases at J, with 8 bases between the two ends. The germline V gene encodes CDR1 SGHTA and CDR2 FQGNSA. The CDR3 is 11 residues long. Here the CDR3 reads CASSSYVEQFF. CDR3 nucleotide sequence: TGTGCCAGCAGCTCCTACGTGGAGCAGTTCTTC.

This clonotype showed up many times. CDR3: CASSLRDRPSSYNEQFF. CDR3 sequence (DNA): TGTGCCAGTAGTTTAAGGGACAGGCCTAGCTCCTACAATGAGCAGTTCTTC. The genes are TRBV19 and TRBJ2-1; 8 bases fit TRBD1. Unmatched junction bases numbered 9, after V lost 5 bases and J lost 0 bases. Germline V gene data show CDR1 as LNHDA and CDR2 as SQIVND (reference sequence). The CDR3 runs 17 residues.

The table lists this clonotype with many counts. The chain links TRBV7-2 to TRBJ1-5, with TRBD1 identical over 9 bases. The CDR3 extends over 16 amino acids. V dropped 3 bases and J dropped 7; count of bases not matched to a gene: 10. Per germline, CDR1 SGHTA and CDR2 FQGNSA. The CDR3 spells CASSFSPGTGMQPQHF. The CDR3 DNA follows: TGTGCCAGCAGCTTCTCACCCGGGACAGGGATGCAGCCCCAGCATTTT.

This sequence joins TRBV7-2 and TRBJ1-1; D gene ambiguous. V was clipped by 5 bases and J by 1 base, with 11 bases between them. This CDR3 is 14 amino acids long. Germline CDR1 reads SGHTA; CDR2 reads FQGNSA. The CDR3 sequence is CASSIQERNTEAFF. The CDR3 DNA follows: TGTGCCAGCAGCATCCAAGAAAGGAACACTGAAGCTTTCTTT.

This chain connects TRBV28 to TRBJ2-7; no clear D. V shed 2 bases and J shed 6 bases, with 8 bases lying between them. The CDR3 is 12 residues long. The V gene's germline CDR1 is MDHEN and CDR2 SYDVKM. CDR3 sequence reads: CASSLALLEQYF. The CDR3 DNA reads TGTGCCAGCAGTTTAGCCCTGCTCGAGCAGTACTTC.

In this sample, this clonotype turned up a few times. This chain connects TRBV29-1 to TRBJ1-5; D gene ambiguous. Germline assignment: CDR1 SQVTM and CDR2 ANQGSEA. CDR3 length: 13 residues. Between the trimmed V and J ends, which lost 4 bases and 4 bases, there was a span of 11 bases. CDR3 residues: CSVGAHWNQPQHF. The CDR3 DNA reads TGCAGCGTTGGGGCGCATTGGAATCAGCCCCAGCATTTT.

This clonotype came up a few times. The chain employs TRBV20-1 and TRBJ1-1, with D perhaps matching TRBD1 (5 bases). Germline values: CDR1 DFQATT, CDR2 SNEGSKA (reference sequence). V lost 6 bases to trimming and J lost 5 bases, with 19 bases between them. The CDR3 runs 14 residues. CDR3 sequence: CSADPDSGGTEAFF. Here the CDR3 DNA reads TGCAGTGCCGACCCGGATTCCGGGGGGACTGAAGCTTTCTTT.

This clonotype came up many times. V and J are TRBV7-8 and TRBJ2-2, with D hard to call. Germline V gene data show CDR1 as SGHVS and CDR2 as FQNEAQ. The CDR3 is 12 residues long. V was clipped by 4 bases and J by 3 bases, with 3 bases between them. The CDR3 loop reads CASSSDTGELFF. CDR3 bases: TGTGCCAGCAGCTCGGACACCGGGGAGCTGTTTTTT.

In its sample, this clonotype was seen a few times. This chain links TRBV5-4 with TRBJ2-7; D unclear. Germline loops: CDR1 SGHNT, CDR2 YYREEE (reference sequence). Between the trimmed V and J ends, which lost 0 bases and 4 bases, there was a span of 8 bases. The CDR3 spans 13 residues. The CDR3 DNA reads as TGTGCCAGCAGCTTGGGGGTCCTGTACGAGCAGTACTTC. Translating gives CASSLGVLYEQYF. Looking up the rest from reference TRBV5-4 and TRBJ2-7 gives the full variable domain: ETGVTQSPTHLIKTRGQQVTLRCSSQSGHNTVSWYQQALGQGPQFIFQYYREEENGRGNFPPRFSGLQFPNYSSELNVNALELDDSALYLCASSLGVLYEQYFGPGTRLTVT.

There are a few counts of this clonotype. This rearrangement joins TRBV5-6 to TRBJ2-3; 9 nucleotides match TRBD2. This CDR3 comprises 17 residues. J gave up 0 bases and V 1 base, and 6 bases lay outside the gene matches. Germline CDR1 and CDR2: SGHDT and YYEEEE. Here the CDR3 reads CASSLSRGGVSTDTQYF. In nucleotides, the CDR3 is TGTGCCAGCAGCTTGAGTCGCGGGGGGGTTAGCACAGATACGCAGTATTTT.

This clonotype was counted many times. The CDR3 DNA reads as TGTGCCAGCACGAGGGGCAGCTCCTACGAGCAGTACTTC. Translating gives CASTRGSSYEQYF. The V gene is TRBV7-2, the J gene TRBJ2-7; D may correspond to TRBD1 or TRBD2 (5 bases each). Trimming pared 7 bases from V and 0 bases from J, leaving 10 bases between. The CDR3 totals 13 residues. Per germline, CDR1 SGHTA and CDR2 FQGNSA.

This clonotype was seen at least ten times. CDR3 nucleotide sequence: TGTGCCAGCAGCATTACAGAGTCCGAGCAGTACTTC. It is translated as CASSITESEQYF. The rearrangement links TRBV7-9 to TRBJ2-7; D gene uncertain. The CDR3 is made up of 12 amino acids. Germline loops: CDR1 SEHNR, CDR2 FQNEAQ (reference sequence). V gave up 5 bases and J gave up 6 bases, with 11 bases separating them.

There are many counts of this clonotype. The rearrangement links TRBV7-8 to TRBJ2-1; D is perhaps TRBD2 (6 bases). The V end was cut by 5 bases, the J end by 10 bases, with 18 bases between. The CDR3 consists of 14 residues. Per the germline V gene, CDR1 is SGHVS and CDR2 is FQNEAQ. The CDR3 spells CASSPRGGPREQFF. CDR3 DNA sequence: TGTGCCAGCAGCCCCCGTGGAGGGCCCCGGGAGCAGTTCTTC. The full variable domain, with the rest looked up from reference TRBV7-8 and TRBJ2-1, is GAGVSQSPRYKVAKRGQDVALRCDPISGHVSLFWYQQALGQGPEFLTYFQNEAQLDKSGLPSDRFFAERPEGSVSTLKIQRTQQEDSAVYLCASSPRGGPREQFFGPGTRLTVL.

This chain links TRBV3-1 with TRBJ2-7, with unresolved D. Germline CDR1 reads LGHDT; CDR2 reads YNNKEL (reference sequence). The CDR3 loop spans 13 amino acids. Trimming cost V 3 bases and J 6 bases, with 12 bases left between them. CDR3 sequence: CASSQVVSREQYF. CDR3 nucleotides: TGTGCCAGCAGCCAGGTCGTCAGTCGCGAGCAGTACTTC.

V gene TRBV24-1 combines with J gene TRBJ2-1; no definite D call. The CDR3 has 14 residues. The ends were cut back, 6 bases at V and 5 bases at J, with 13 bases in the middle. CDR1 and CDR2 from the germline V gene are KGHDR and SFDVKD. Written as DNA, the CDR3 is TGTGCCACCAGTCCAAGTAGGGCCAACAATGAGCAGTTCTTC. Translation: CATSPSRANNEQFF.

As concerns this clonotype: At one of its ends the junction is not consistent with the germline gene, which may arise from a read error. The CDR3 DNA follows: TGTGCCAGCAGCGTCAATATGAACACTGAAGCTCTCTTT. Amino acids: CASSVNMNTEALF. The chain couples TRBV7-2 to TRBJ1-1; D is ambiguous. Germline CDR1 and CDR2: SGHTA and FQGNSA. This CDR3 comprises 13 residues.